The 22 T cell receptor beta chains presented below share a single source sample, sequenced in a study of vaccination and CD4 T cells after COVID-19. Noted treatment: approximately nine-day PBMC culture with coronavirus spike peptide pools or control peptides (ViraFEST assay). No antigens are known for them. Once obtained from cultured CD4+ T cells, the DNA was sequenced using the Oncomine TCR Beta short-read assay. TCRdb passed the PCR reads through MiXCR, listing each CDR3 protein once. The table includes around 19,000 distinct CDR3 sequences, about 32% detected once. What was sequenced was cultured CD4+ T cells from blood. The source of these receptors is a human donor with COVID-19.

The chain has TRBV7-2 and TRBJ2-1; 7 positions match TRBD1. CDR1 SGHTA and CDR2 FQGNSA come from the germline V gene. CDR3 length: 15 residues. The V segment lost 5 bases and the J segment 5 bases; nucleotides outside the gene matches: 9. The CDR3 loop is CASSITGTAHNEQFF. The CDR3 bases are TGTGCCAGCAGCATAACCGGGACAGCTCACAATGAGCAGTTCTTC.

The V and J genes are TRBV14 and TRBJ2-7; TRBD2 matches 8 bases. Germline loops: CDR1 SGHDN, CDR2 FVKESK. This CDR3 is 16 amino acids long. The junction had 10 bases not matched to a gene; V was cut back by 1 base and J by 5 bases. The CDR3 sequence: CASSQVGRGGYDEQYF. CDR3 nucleotide sequence: TGTGCCAGCAGCCAAGTAGGCCGGGGGGGTTACGACGAGCAGTACTTC.

This chain links TRBV14 with TRBJ1-6; D not resolved. The germline V gene encodes CDR1 SGHDN and CDR2 FVKESK. The CDR3 is 13 residues long. Trimming removed 4 bases from V and 9 bases from J, with 10 bases in between. The CDR3, as DNA: TGTGCCAGCAGCCCCTCAGGAACTTCACCCCTCCACTTT. This sequence encodes CASSPSGTSPLHF.

The V and J genes are TRBV28 and TRBJ1-4; 7 positions match TRBD1. The V gene end was trimmed by 5 bases and the J gene end by 4 bases; junction bases not matched to a gene: 10. This CDR3 is built from 16 residues. CDR1 is MDHEN and CDR2 is SYDVKM in the germline V gene. DNA of the CDR3: TGTGCCAGCAGTCAACCGGCGGGACAGCATAATGAAAAACTGTTTTTT. This sequence encodes CASSQPAGQHNEKLFF.

V gene TRBV28 combines with J gene TRBJ2-1, with unresolved D. Germline loops: CDR1 MDHEN, CDR2 SYDVKM. This CDR3 is 15 amino acids long. V was trimmed by 6 bases and J by 9 bases, leaving 21 bases between them. CDR3 amino acids: CASSPQTPGLGEQFF. The CDR3 DNA reads as TGTGCCAGCAGCCCCCAGACCCCCGGGCTAGGTGAGCAGTTCTTC.

This clonotype came up a few times. The chain joins TRBV20-1 to TRBJ1-6; 9 bases map to TRBD1. Germline V gene sequence: CDR1 DFQATT, CDR2 SNEGSKA (reference sequence). The CDR3 totals 15 residues. J gave up 8 bases and V 3 bases, and 8 bases lay outside the gene matches. CDR3 DNA sequence: TGCAGTGCTAGGGGGGACAGGGCAATGCATTCACCCCTCCACTTT. Residues: CSARGDRAMHSPLHF.

V usage is TRBV27 and J usage is TRBJ1-4; TRBD1 is a possible D gene (6 bases). V was trimmed by 6 bases and J by 7 bases, leaving 12 bases between them. CDR3 length: 13 residues. Per the germline V gene, CDR1 is MNHEY and CDR2 is SMNVEV (reference sequence). The CDR3 is CASRGGRGEKLFF. The CDR3 DNA reads TGTGCCAGCAGGGGGGGCAGGGGTGAAAAACTGTTTTTT.

This clonotype was seen a handful of times. This sequence joins TRBV6-1 and TRBJ2-1; D unclear. Trimming removed 4 bases at V and 7 bases at J, with 5 bases between. The CDR3 length is 11 residues. Germline values: CDR1 MNHNS, CDR2 SASEGT. CDR3 nucleotides: TGTGCCAGCAGTGCCCGTAATGAGCAGTTCTTC. Its protein product is CASSARNEQFF.

V usage is TRBV28 and J usage is TRBJ2-6; the D is unclear. V lost 1 base to trimming and J lost 4 bases, with 14 bases between them. The CDR3 has 17 amino acids. Germline CDR1 and CDR2: MDHEN and SYDVKM. The DNA for the CDR3 is TGTGCCAGCAGTTTATCGCAGTTTCCAGGAGGGGCCAACGTCCTGACTTTC. This encodes CASSLSQFPGGANVLTF.

The V gene is TRBV28, the J gene TRBJ1-2; no clear D gene. V lost 3 bases, J lost 8 bases, and 10 bases lay in between. Germline assignment: CDR1 MDHEN and CDR2 SYDVKM. This CDR3 has 12 residues. In DNA, the CDR3 is TGTGCCAGCAGTTTCGGGCAGTGGGGCTACACCTTC. This sequence encodes CASSFGQWGYTF.

This clonotype was recorded once. The V and J genes are TRBV6-1 and TRBJ2-2; tentatively, D is TRBD1 (6 bases). The CDR3 consists of 14 residues. V gave up 9 bases and J gave up 1 base, with 12 bases separating them. CDR1 and CDR2 (germline): MNHNS, SASEGT. DNA for the CDR3: TGTGCCAGTGTGATAGGGGGGAACACCGGGGAGCTGTTTTTT. Translation gives CASVIGGNTGELFF.

This clonotype has just a few counts. The V call is TRBV6-2 or TRBV6-3, the J call TRBJ2-5; D possibly corresponds to TRBD2 (5 bases). The V end was cut by 10 bases, the J end by 7 bases, with 22 bases between. Germline V lookup: CDR1 MNHEY, CDR2 SVGEGT. The CDR3 is 14 amino acids. CDR3 sequence reads: CATVETGSVGTQYF. For the CDR3, the DNA is TGTGCCACAGTAGAGACGGGGTCAGTGGGGACCCAGTACTTC.

The sample holds a few counts of this clonotype. This chain links TRBV11-3 with TRBJ1-6; possible D gene TRBD1, 6 bases. The germline CDR1 and CDR2 sequences are SGHNT and YENEEA. Deletions cut 4 bases from V and 9 bases from J, with 13 bases between. The CDR3 is 14 amino acids. CDR3 in amino acids: CASSYTGRRSPLHF. The CDR3 DNA follows: TGTGCCAGCAGCTATACAGGGAGACGTTCACCCCTCCACTTT.

The gene calls are TRBV6-1 and TRBJ2-7, with 13 bases lining up with TRBD2. The CDR3 length is 17 residues. V gave up 5 bases and J gave up 7 bases; unmatched junction bases: 14. Germline CDR1 MNHNS, CDR2 SASEGT. CDR3 sequence (DNA): TGTGCCAGCAGTCCAACGACTAGCGGGGGGATCTCCTGGGAGCAGTACTTC. Protein product: CASSPTTSGGISWEQYF.

This clonotype was recorded a few times. This chain connects TRBV7-6 to TRBJ1-6; a possible D gene is TRBD1 (6 bases). CDR3 length: 18 amino acids. The germline CDR1 and CDR2 sequences are SGHVS and FNYEAQ. The V end lost 5 bases, the J end lost 0 bases, and 17 bases lay between the germline ends. CDR3 amino acids: CASSTMAGAVSYNSPLHF. The CDR3 DNA sequence: TGTGCCAGCAGCACTATGGCAGGGGCTGTCTCCTATAATTCACCCCTCCACTTT. Drawing the rest from reference TRBV7-6 and TRBJ1-6, the complete variable domain is GAGVSQSPRYKVTKRGQDVALRCDPISGHVSLYWYRQALGQGPEFLTYFNYEAQQDKSGLPNDRFSAERPEGSISTLTIQRTEQRDSAMYRCASSTMAGAVSYNSPLHFGNGTRLTVT.

This clonotype has a handful of counts. The chain joins TRBV14 to TRBJ2-3, with TRBD2 as a possible D gene (7 bases). This CDR3 comprises 15 residues. The V gene's germline CDR1 is SGHDN and CDR2 FVKESK. The germline V and J ends were trimmed by 5 bases and 2 bases, with 14 bases remaining between them. In DNA, the CDR3 is TGTGCCAGCAGCTTGCGGGGGCCCTCCACAGATACGCAGTATTTT. Amino acids: CASSLRGPSTDTQYF.

J is TRBJ2-7 and V is TRBV27; no firm D call. CDR1 and CDR2 from the germline V gene are MNHEY and SMNVEV (reference sequence). V gave up 6 bases and J gave up 0 bases, with 21 bases separating them. The CDR3 runs 17 residues. In DNA, the CDR3 is TGTGCCAGCAGCCTAACCCCGATTGATCTCCTCTCCTACGAGCAGTACTTC. Its translation is CASSLTPIDLLSYEQYF.

V and J are TRBV12-3 or TRBV12-4 and TRBJ1-5; D gene uncertain. There are 13 residues in the CDR3. V lost 3 bases, J lost 2 bases, and 5 bases lay in between. In DNA form, the CDR3 reads TGTGCCAGCAGTTTTCGAGGCAATCAGCCCCAGCATTTT. Translation: CASSFRGNQPQHF.

This chain joins TRBV6-1 and TRBJ1-2; the D gene is possibly TRBD1 (6 bases). The CDR3 spans 15 residues. V gave up 4 bases and J gave up 9 bases, with 21 bases separating them. CDR1 and CDR2 from the germline V gene are MNHNS and SASEGT. The DNA for the CDR3 is TGTGCCAGCAGTGCCAGTGGGGGCCGACAGTTTCGCTACACCTTC. Translated: CASSASGGRQFRYTF.

The chain uses TRBV6-2 or TRBV6-3 and TRBJ2-2; perhaps D is TRBD1 or TRBD2 (5 bases each). Per the germline V gene, CDR1 is MNHEY and CDR2 is SVGEGT. CDR3 length: 13 residues. V was pared by 3 bases and J by 6 bases, with 8 bases between. In DNA form, the CDR3 reads TGTGCCAGCAGTTATCGGGGACCCGGGGAGCTGTTTTTT. Translating gives CASSYRGPGELFF.

The chain carries TRBV28 and TRBJ1-1; no clear D. Germline CDR1 reads MDHEN; CDR2 reads SYDVKM. With 2 bases removed from V and 10 bases from J, the gap between germline ends came to 11 bases. The CDR3 has 12 amino acids. As DNA, the CDR3 is TGTGCCAGCAGTTTAGTTGACAAGGGAGCTTTCTTT. This sequence encodes CASSLVDKGAFF.

This clonotype showed up just a few times. The rearrangement links TRBV6-4 to TRBJ2-2; tentative D call: TRBD2 (5 bases). The V gene's germline CDR1 is MRHNA and CDR2 SNTAGT. This CDR3 is 14 amino acids long. V lost 3 bases and J lost 5, with 10 bases in between. This CDR3 is CASSEFRGTGELFF. CDR3 bases: TGTGCCAGCAGTGAGTTCCGGGGTACCGGGGAGCTGTTTTTT.